The 15 T cell receptor beta chains given below trace back to one sample, sequenced in a study of T cell responses to AZD1222 COVID-19 vaccine. Sequenced by immunoSEQ multiplex PCR; TCRdb stores in-frame clones only, minus some. The data contain roughly 200,000 clones, around nine tenths of them seen just once; the ten biggest clones take up approximately 4%. The sample in question was peripheral blood, obtained 28 days after the second dose of the MenACWY control vaccine. These receptors originate from an adult who received the MenACWY meningococcal vaccine as a control.

Comment on this clone: Different DNA sequences within this sample yield the same CDR3. The chain links TRBV5-1 to TRBJ1-1; no clear D. Germline-derived CDR1 and CDR2 are SGHRS and YFSETQ. The CDR3 extends over 15 amino acids. Trimming cost V 0 bases and J 0 bases, with 9 bases left between them. In DNA form, the CDR3 reads TGCGCCAGCAGCTTGGCCCGGACGGTGAACACTGAAGCTTTCTTT. This translates into CASSLARTVNTEAFF.

The CDR3: CASSEMGGAYNEQFF. Here the CDR3 DNA reads TGTGCCAGCAGTGAAATGGGGGGAGCCTACAATGAGCAGTTCTTC. The chain joins TRBV6-1 to TRBJ2-1; D might be TRBD2 (6 bases). This CDR3 spans 15 amino acids. Germline-derived CDR1 and CDR2 are MNHNS and SASEGT. Between the trimmed V and J ends, which lost 2 bases and 2 bases, there was a span of 10 bases.

The chain employs TRBV6-5 and TRBJ2-7, with 8 bases that match TRBD1. Germline CDR1 and CDR2: MNHEY and SVGAGI. V was pared by 8 bases and J by 4 bases, with 7 bases of the junction left unmatched. The CDR3 loop spans 13 amino acids. The CDR3: CASSKTGEYEQYF. CDR3 nucleotides: TGTGCCAGCTCCAAGACAGGGGAGTACGAGCAGTACTTC.

This chain links TRBV7-2 with TRBJ2-7; 10 bases map to TRBD2. The CDR3 length is 15 residues. Per germline, CDR1 SGHTA and CDR2 FQGNSA. Unmatched junction bases numbered 3, after V lost 4 bases and J lost 0 bases. CDR3 region: CASSSLAGASYEQYF. CDR3 nucleotides: TGTGCCAGCAGCTCCCTAGCGGGGGCCTCCTACGAGCAGTACTTC. Supplemented by reference TRBV7-2 and TRBJ2-7, the full variable domain reads GAGVSQSPSNKVTEKGKDVELRCDPISGHTALYWYRQSLGQGLEFLIYFQGNSAPDKSGLPSDRFSAERTGGSVSTLTIQRTQQEDSAVYLCASSSLAGASYEQYFGPGTRLTVT.

This clone occurred once. This chain links TRBV6-5 with TRBJ2-7, with 9 positions matching TRBD2. Germline CDR1 and CDR2: MNHEY and SVGAGI. The CDR3 has 15 residues. After removal of 6 bases from V and 4 bases from J, the junction contained 10 bases not matched to a gene. The CDR3 spells CASRLSQAGGYEQYF. CDR3 nucleotides: TGTGCCAGCAGGTTATCTCAGGCGGGAGGGTACGAGCAGTACTTC.

The chain recombines TRBV7-8 with TRBJ2-7; D ambiguous. Per germline, CDR1 SGHVS and CDR2 FQNEAQ. V lost 3 bases and J 0 bases, leaving 12 bases between the germline ends. The CDR3 is 15 amino acids. This CDR3 is CASSFVAASSYEQYF. CDR3 in DNA: TGTGCCAGCAGCTTTGTGGCGGCAAGCTCCTACGAGCAGTACTTC.

In this sample, this clone turned up a few times. The rearrangement uses TRBV2 and TRBJ2-1, with D possibly TRBD2 on 6 matching bases. V gave up 10 bases and J gave up 6 bases, with 16 bases separating them. This CDR3 is 13 amino acids long. CDR1 and CDR2 from the germline V gene are SNHLY and FYNNEI. The CDR3 spells CAISRLVSNEQFF. The CDR3 nucleotides read TGTGCCATAAGTCGACTAGTCTCCAATGAGCAGTTCTTC.

The V call is TRBV18, the J call TRBJ2-6, with D maybe TRBD2 (5 bases). The CDR3 runs 18 residues. Between the trimmed V and J ends, which lost 1 base and 1 base, there was a span of 14 bases. The germline V gene encodes CDR1 KGHSH and CDR2 LQKENI. In DNA form, the CDR3 reads TGTGCCAGCTCACCACTTAGGGCGGGCGCTTCTGGGGCCAACGTCCTGACTTTC. Translation: CASSPLRAGASGANVLTF.

This chain joins TRBV10-3 and TRBJ2-3; 12 bases map to TRBD2. Trimming took 1 base from V and 5 from J; bases not matched to a gene: 19. Germline V lookup: CDR1 ENHRY, CDR2 SYGVKD. The CDR3 has 21 amino acids. This CDR3 is CAISEWGLAGGGTEPQDTQYF. CDR3 nucleotide sequence: TGTGCCATCAGTGAGTGGGGACTAGCGGGCGGGGGGACTGAACCTCAAGATACGCAGTATTTT.

This clone turned up a few times. The V and J genes are TRBV30 and TRBJ1-1; the D is unclear. Trimming removed 3 bases at V and 5 bases at J, with 13 bases between. The germline V gene encodes CDR1 GTSNPN and CDR2 SVGIG (reference sequence). The CDR3 runs 13 residues. DNA of the CDR3: TGTGCCTGGAGCGAAACCACCACTACTGAAGCTTTCTTT. As protein: CAWSETTTTEAFF.

The V call is TRBV7-8, the J call TRBJ1-5; possible D gene TRBD1, 5 bases. V was cut by 6 bases and J by 5 bases, with 11 bases left in between. Germline V gene data show CDR1 as SGHVS and CDR2 as FQNEAQ. The CDR3 is 13 amino acids. The CDR3 loop reads CASRGQGDQPQHF. CDR3 bases: TGTGCCAGCAGGGGTCAGGGCGATCAGCCCCAGCATTTT.

This clone came up a few times. The DNA of the CDR3 is TGTGCCAGCAGTGAGGCAGGGGGCTTGCAGTATTTT. It translates to CASSEAGGLQYF. V gene TRBV6-4 combines with J gene TRBJ2-3; 8 bases fit TRBD1. The CDR3 spans 12 residues. With V trimmed by 3 bases and J by 11 bases, 4 bases remained unmatched. Germline CDR1 is MRHNA and CDR2 is SNTAGT.

This sequence joins TRBV2 and TRBJ1-2; D not resolved. From germline, CDR1 is SNHLY and CDR2 FYNNEI. CDR3 length: 14 amino acids. V was cut by 0 bases and J by 8 bases, with 13 bases left in between. Here the CDR3 DNA reads TGTGCCAGCAGTGAAGCCAGGAGGGCGGGAGGCTACACCTTC. Protein product: CASSEARRAGGYTF.

The chain is built from TRBV30 and TRBJ2-1, with TRBD2 matching 12 bases. The J segment lost 8 bases and the V segment lost 2 bases, leaving 4 bases of the junction unmatched. The V gene's germline CDR1 is GTSNPN and CDR2 SVGIG (reference sequence). The CDR3 totals 14 residues. The DNA for the CDR3 is TGTGCCTGGAGTTGGCTAGCGGGAGGGGATGAGCAGTTCTTC. The encoded protein is CAWSWLAGGDEQFF. Full variable domain (remainder filled in from reference TRBV30 and TRBJ2-1): SQTIHQWPATLVQPVGSPLSLECTVEGTSNPNLYWYRQAAGRGLQLLFYSVGIGQISSEVPQNLSASRPQDRQFILSSKKLLLSDSGFYLCAWSWLAGGDEQFFGPGTRLTVL.

The rearrangement links TRBV10-2 to TRBJ1-1; D not certain. Germline-derived CDR1 and CDR2 are WSHSY and SAAADI. The ends were cut back, 2 bases at V and 11 bases at J, with 15 bases in the middle. This CDR3 has 13 residues. CDR3 amino acids: CASSEIRHLDAFF. In DNA, the CDR3 is TGCGCCAGCAGTGAGATACGACACCTAGACGCTTTCTTT.